Listed here are 13 T cell receptor beta chains from one sample, sequenced in a study of molecular identifiers for immune sequencing clone quantification. Each CDR3 protein gets one entry after TCRdb re-called the PCR reads with MiXCR. The sample yields more than 50,000 distinct CDR3 sequences, roughly a fifth seen once. Sample: naive CD8+ T cells from blood, with Jurkat cell RNA spiked in. The subset here: FACS-sorted CD8+CD4-CCR7+CD45RA+ naive T cells. These receptors were obtained from a human donor in good health. Some libraries in this study had Jurkat cell RNA spiked in.

This clonotype was seen many times. The chain's CDR3 is CASSPVYGGDRGDEQFF. The DNA of the CDR3 is TGTGCCAGCTCACCCGTATACGGAGGGGACAGGGGTGATGAGCAGTTCTTC. The chain has TRBV18 and TRBJ2-1; 10 positions agree with TRBD1. Germline V gene sequence: CDR1 KGHSH, CDR2 LQKENI. The junction had 13 bases not matched to a gene; V was cut back by 3 bases and J by 8 bases. The CDR3 totals 17 residues.

V and J are TRBV27 and TRBJ2-7; D tentatively fits TRBD1 or TRBD2 (5 bases each). The CDR3 totals 15 residues. The germline V gene encodes CDR1 MNHEY and CDR2 SMNVEV (reference sequence). Trimming left V 3 bases short and J 3 bases short, with 15 bases between. CDR3 amino acids: CASSFLGRVVYEQYF. In DNA, the CDR3 is TGTGCCAGCAGTTTTTTGGGACGAGTGGTCTACGAGCAGTACTTC.

This clonotype was counted many times. This chain links TRBV7-8 with TRBJ2-6, with no clear D. CDR3 length: 16 amino acids. V dropped 3 bases and J dropped 2 bases, with 11 bases sitting between them. In germline, CDR1 is SGHVS, CDR2 FQNEAQ. The CDR3 reads CASSFGPPAGANVLTF. CDR3 sequence (DNA): TGTGCCAGCAGCTTTGGTCCTCCAGCTGGGGCCAACGTCCTGACTTTC. The complete variable domain, with remaining parts taken from reference TRBV7-8 and TRBJ2-6, reads GAGVSQSPRYKVAKRGQDVALRCDPISGHVSLFWYQQALGQGPEFLTYFQNEAQLDKSGLPSDRFFAERPEGSVSTLKIQRTQQEDSAVYLCASSFGPPAGANVLTFGAGSRLTVL.

This clonotype showed up many times. This chain connects TRBV13 to TRBJ1-1; unclear D gene. V lost 2 bases and J lost 0, with 7 bases in between. Looked up from germline, CDR1 is PRHDT and CDR2 is FYEKMQ (reference sequence). CDR3 length: 14 residues. The CDR3 DNA is TGTGCCAGCAGCTTAAGAAATGTGAACACTGAAGCTTTCTTT. Translated, it gives CASSLRNVNTEAFF.

This clonotype rates as medium-sized. J is TRBJ2-3 and V is TRBV28; the match to TRBD2 covers 10 bases. There are 17 residues in the CDR3. After removal of 5 bases from V and 6 bases from J, the junction contained 14 bases not matched to a gene. Germline CDR1 and CDR2: MDHEN and SYDVKM. CDR3 coding DNA: TGTGCCAGCAGTCTAGCGGGAGCGTTTCTTGCCGCGGATACGCAGTATTTT. This sequence encodes CASSLAGAFLAADTQYF.

Notes on this clonotype: A clone one base away is much larger, so this may be a read error. The chain combines TRBV3-1 with TRBJ2-7; 10 bases map to TRBD1. The CDR3 runs 17 residues. Germline V gene sequence: CDR1 LGHDT, CDR2 YNNKEL (reference sequence). In DNA, the CDR3 is TGTGCCAGCAGCCAAGATGTATCGGGGACAGGGGTTTACGAGCAGCACTTC. As protein: CASSQDVSGTGVYEQHF.

Many counts were recorded for this clonotype. V usage is TRBV7-9 and J usage is TRBJ2-2, with a tentative D call TRBD2 (6 bases). Trimming left V 10 bases short and J 4 bases short, with 10 bases between. CDR3 length equals 12 residues. Per the germline V gene, CDR1 is SEHNR and CDR2 is FQNEAQ (reference sequence). CDR3: CAKGRSTGELFF. The DNA for the CDR3 is TGTGCCAAAGGGAGGAGCACCGGGGAGCTGTTTTTT.

This clonotype was observed at least ten times. The V and J genes are TRBV6-4 and TRBJ1-3; D ambiguous. The V end was cut by 3 bases, the J end by 1 base, with 10 bases between. CDR3 length: 15 residues. Germline V CDR1 and CDR2: MRHNA, SNTAGT. The CDR3 loop reads CASSERSGSGNTIYF. CDR3 coding DNA: TGTGCCAGCAGTGAAAGGTCAGGATCTGGAAACACCATATATTTT.

For this clonotype: This may stem from a read error, because a much larger clone lies one nucleotide away. The chain recombines TRBV20-1 with TRBJ2-7; D is possibly TRBD2 (6 bases). The CDR3 has 14 residues. Germline values: CDR1 DFQATT, CDR2 SNEGSKA (reference sequence). For the CDR3, the DNA is TGCAGTGCTGAAGAGACTAGGGGAGGCTACGGGCAGTACTTC. It is translated as CSAEETRGGYGQYF.

Many counts were recorded for this clonotype. The V and J genes are TRBV5-5 and TRBJ2-5; the D gene could be TRBD1 or TRBD2 (5 bases each). CDR1 and CDR2 from the germline V gene are SGHKS and YYEKEE (reference sequence). The length of the CDR3 is 14 residues. V was cut by 4 bases and J by 0 bases, with 10 bases left in between. The CDR3 nucleotides read TGTGCCAGCAGCCGCCGGGACGACCAAGAGACCCAGTACTTC. This encodes CASSRRDDQETQYF.

At least ten counts were recorded for this clonotype. J is TRBJ1-5 and V is TRBV20-1; a possible D gene is TRBD1 (5 bases). Deletions cut 6 bases from V and 6 bases from J, with 21 bases between. There are 15 residues in the CDR3. Germline CDR1 is DFQATT and CDR2 is SNEGSKA (reference sequence). CDR3 protein: CSASPWQGNPQPQHF. The DNA for the CDR3 is TGCAGTGCCTCCCCCTGGCAGGGAAATCCTCAGCCCCAGCATTTT.

This clonotype was observed many times. The chain combines TRBV20-1 with TRBJ1-1; TRBD1 is a possible D gene (5 bases). The V end was cut by 0 bases, the J end by 5 bases, with 16 bases between. The V gene's germline CDR1 is DFQATT and CDR2 SNEGSKA (reference sequence). The CDR3 totals 15 residues. The CDR3 loop is CSARDHMGGYTEAFF. CDR3 DNA: TGCAGTGCTAGAGACCATATGGGGGGGTATACTGAAGCTTTCTTT.

This clonotype has a count of ten or more. This rearrangement joins TRBV6-5 to TRBJ2-7, with 7 bases lining up with TRBD2. There are 15 residues in the CDR3. The germline V gene has CDR1 MNHEY and CDR2 SVGAGI. Losses at the gene ends were 10 bases for V and 3 bases for J; bases not matched to a gene: 15. The CDR3 sequence: CATRPESGVVYEQYF. The CDR3 DNA follows: TGTGCCACCAGACCCGAAAGCGGGGTAGTCTACGAGCAGTACTTC.